The clone carrying this T cell receptor (beta chain) appeared many times. Investigators prepared the TCR beta libraries by applying iRepertoire HTBI primers and Arm-PCR of CDR3 regions. TCRdb reprocessed the multiplex PCR reads via MiXCR and lists one record per CDR3 protein. This table has over 400,000 distinct CDR3 sequences, approximately 14% appearing once. The sample originates from a study of regulatory T cells in long-lasting Graves disease. V dropped 1 base and J dropped 5 bases, with 14 bases sitting between them. The CDR3 length is 15 residues. Germline CDR1 MDHEN, CDR2 SYDVKM. Time point given: newly diagnosed GD, antithyroid drugs for less than 3 months. From RNA extracted from PBMCs, the TCR library was made. The same specimen was also included in a second study, on T cells in Graves' hyperthyroidism and ophthalmopathy.

The rearrangement links TRBV28 to TRBJ2-5, with D possibly matching TRBD2 (5 bases). The TCR sequence derives from a woman aged 50 to 60 with Graves disease. Sequencing used peripheral blood mononuclear cells (PBMCs), obtained at new diagnosis, from a patient treated with antithyroid drugs. CDR3 sequence reads: CASSLFFGKVETQYF. Here the CDR3 DNA reads TGTGCCAGCAGTTTATTTTTCGGGAAGGTGGAGACCCAGTACTTC.